Below, 21 T cell receptor beta chains from the same sample are listed, as sequenced in a study of high-grade serous ovarian cancer treatment subgroups. Tumor samples were obtained before definitive surgery or chemotherapy. TCRdb keeps only in-frame clones here, not all; method: immunoSEQ multiplex PCR. Here the sample spans 7,500 to 10,000 clones, about 66% being singletons. Sequenced sample: tumor tissue. The receptors were gathered from a human donor with high-grade serous ovarian cancer.

The chain couples TRBV19 to TRBJ2-7; D may be TRBD1 or TRBD2 (6 bases each). Germline loops: CDR1 LNHDA, CDR2 SQIVND (reference sequence). Trimming left V 4 bases short and J 9 bases short, with 16 bases between. This CDR3 region has 13 residues. CDR3 sequence: CASSREQGLRQYF. The CDR3, as DNA: TGTGCCAGTAGTAGAGAACAGGGACTGAGGCAGTACTTC.

The V call is TRBV7-9, the J call TRBJ2-5; the D is unclear. With the DNA end fitting TRBJ2-7 better, the J assignment may be wrong. There are 12 residues in the CDR3. The germline V gene has CDR1 SEHNR and CDR2 FQNEAQ (reference sequence). The DNA of the CDR3 is TGTGCCAGCAGCTCAGAGGCTTACGAGCAGTACTTC. Its protein is CASSSEAYEQYF.

The V call is TRBV5-4, the J call TRBJ2-5; the D gene could be TRBD1 or TRBD2 (5 bases each). The end of the DNA aligns better with TRBJ2-7, so the J call may be wrong. The CDR3 runs to 15 residues. Germline CDR1 reads SGHNT; CDR2 reads YYREEE (reference sequence). CDR3 loop: CASSSGPPGYYEQYF. CDR3 bases: TGTGCCAGCAGCTCGGGACCCCCCGGGTACTACGAGCAGTACTTC.

The chain recombines TRBV7-2 with TRBJ2-7, with 13 nucleotides matching TRBD2. Germline lookup yields CDR1 SGHTA and CDR2 FQGNSA. The CDR3 spans 15 residues. J lost 7 bases, V lost 4 bases, and 7 bases had no gene match. For the CDR3, the DNA is TGTGCCAGCAGCTCCTGGACTAGCGGGGGCTGGGAGCAGTACTTC. It encodes CASSSWTSGGWEQYF. The variable domain in full, completed from reference TRBV7-2 and TRBJ2-7, reads GAGVSQSPSNKVTEKGKDVELRCDPISGHTALYWYRQSLGQGLEFLIYFQGNSAPDKSGLPSDRFSAERTGGSVSTLTIQRTQQEDSAVYLCASSSWTSGGWEQYFGPGTRLTVT.

CDR3: CALGTSLSSPLHF. The CDR3 region has the DNA TGTGCTTTGGGGACCTCACTATCTTCACCCCTCCACTTT. The chain uses TRBV30 and TRBJ1-6, with D possibly being TRBD1 (5 bases). The CDR3 spans 13 residues. Germline V gene data show CDR1 as GTSNPN and CDR2 as SVGIG (reference sequence).

V gene TRBV2 combines with J gene TRBJ2-5; TRBD1 agrees at 8 bases. The assigned J gene may be wrong: the sequence end matches TRBJ2-7 better. Germline values: CDR1 SNHLY, CDR2 FYNNEI. The CDR3 consists of 14 residues. CDR3 loop: CASTSDRVQGEQYF. The DNA of the CDR3 is TGTGCCAGCACCTCGGACAGGGTCCAAGGCGAGCAGTACTTC.

In its sample, this clone ranks as medium-sized. This chain connects TRBV28 to TRBJ1-1; a possible D gene is TRBD1 (6 bases). Deletions cut 7 bases from V and 1 base from J, with 10 bases between. Germline CDR1 reads MDHEN; CDR2 reads SYDVKM. The CDR3 has 13 residues. The CDR3 DNA follows: TGTGCCAGCATTTCGGGGGCGAACACTGAAGCTTTCTTT. Protein sequence: CASISGANTEAFF.

About this clone itself: At one end the junction does not follow the germline gene, possibly because of a read error. The V and J genes are TRBV13 and TRBJ2-7; possible D gene TRBD1, 6 bases. CDR1 PRHDT and CDR2 FYEKMQ come from the germline V gene (reference sequence). The CDR3 consists of 12 residues. CDR3 sequence (DNA): TGTGCCAGCAGCTTAGGCCTTGCAGGGGTGAACTTC. This codes for CASSLGLAGVNF.

This clone was seen a single time. This chain uses TRBV7-2 with TRBJ1-2; D gene ambiguous. V lost 3 bases and J lost 3, with 2 bases in between. The CDR3 contains 11 residues. From germline, CDR1 is SGHTA and CDR2 FQGNSA. The chain's CDR3 is CASSFYYGYTF. The CDR3 bases are TGTGCCAGCAGCTTTTACTATGGCTACACCTTC.

This clone appeared a few times. The V gene is TRBV6-1, the J gene TRBJ2-7; tentatively, D is TRBD1 or TRBD2 (5 bases each). Trimming removed 4 bases from V and 2 bases from J, with 9 bases in between. The CDR3 has 13 amino acids. The V gene's germline CDR1 is MNHNS and CDR2 SASEGT. For the CDR3, the DNA is TGTGCCAGCAGTGCCGGGGCCACCTACGAGCAGTACTTC. It translates to CASSAGATYEQYF.

This chain uses TRBV6-5 with TRBJ2-6, with a possible D match to TRBD1 (5 bases). The V and J ends lost 10 bases and 1 base respectively, with 8 bases between them. This CDR3 comprises 13 residues. Per germline, CDR1 MNHEY and CDR2 SVGAGI. CDR3 amino acids: CATQGSGANVLTF. CDR3 nucleotide sequence: TGTGCCACCCAGGGTTCTGGGGCCAACGTCCTGACTTTC.

This sequence joins TRBV28 and TRBJ1-2; the D gene is possibly TRBD1 (5 bases). Trimming shortened V by 1 base and J by 0 bases, and 12 bases separated the two germline ends. This CDR3 is built from 16 residues. In germline, CDR1 is MDHEN, CDR2 SYDVKM. CDR3 nucleotides: TGTGCCAGCAGTTTATTGGTTTTGGGGGCTAACTATGGCTACACCTTC. Amino acid sequence: CASSLLVLGANYGYTF.

The rearrangement joins TRBV30 to TRBJ2-1; no definite D call. Germline CDR1 is GTSNPN and CDR2 is SVGIG (reference sequence). The V end was cut by 4 bases, the J end by 3 bases, with 16 bases between. The CDR3 extends over 15 amino acids. DNA of the CDR3: TGTGCCTGGAAAACGATGGGAACAGTCTACAATGAGCAGTTCTTC. This sequence encodes CAWKTMGTVYNEQFF.

The CDR3, as DNA: TGTGCCAGCAGCTTGGACAGGGGGGCCTACAATGAGCAGTTCTTC. It is translated as CASSLDRGAYNEQFF. The rearrangement joins TRBV5-4 to TRBJ2-1, with 8 bases identical to TRBD1. Germline V gene lookup returns CDR1 SGHNT and CDR2 YYREEE (reference sequence). The V and J ends lost 0 bases and 2 bases, in that order; junction bases with no gene match: 1. This CDR3 has 15 amino acids.

The chain carries TRBV6-5 and TRBJ2-1, with 10 bases aligning to TRBD2. V lost 6 bases and J lost 7; bases outside the gene matches: 6. This CDR3 comprises 14 residues. In germline, CDR1 is MNHEY, CDR2 SVGAGI. The CDR3 DNA reads as TGTGCCAGCAGGTTAATAGCGGGAGGAAATGAGCAGTTCTTC. This codes for CASRLIAGGNEQFF.

The J gene is TRBJ2-5, the V gene TRBV18, with a possible D match to TRBD2 (5 bases). The CDR3 runs to 14 residues. Germline CDR1 is KGHSH and CDR2 is LQKENI. Trimming took 8 bases from V and 5 from J, leaving 18 bases between them. This CDR3 is CASRDYQTGETQYF. Here the CDR3 DNA reads TGTGCCAGCCGAGACTACCAAACTGGGGAGACCCAGTACTTC.

J is TRBJ2-7 and V is TRBV6-5; no definite D call. Per germline, CDR1 MNHEY and CDR2 SVGAGI. Trimming left V 5 bases short and J 2 bases short, with 7 bases between. The CDR3 loop spans 12 amino acids. For the CDR3, the DNA is TGTGCCAGCAGTAGCACCACCTACGAGCAGTACTTC. Its translation is CASSSTTYEQYF.

The J gene is TRBJ1-1, the V gene TRBV18; D uncertain. The CDR3 runs 15 residues. Trimming pared 0 bases from V and 1 base from J, leaving 9 bases between. Germline V gene lookup returns CDR1 KGHSH and CDR2 LQKENI. The CDR3 sequence: CASSPPSQPNTEAFF. CDR3 bases: TGTGCCAGCTCACCACCGAGTCAACCGAACACTGAAGCTTTCTTT.

The rearrangement joins TRBV21-1 to TRBJ2-7; the D segment call TRBD1 is taken from the table without a DNA check. TRBV21-1 is marked as a pseudogene. The CDR3 sequence is 14 residues long. CDR3 coding DNA: TGTGCCAGCAGGAAAACCAGGGAAGGCTACGAGCAGTACTTC. This codes for CASRKTREGYEQYF.

In DNA, the CDR3 is TGTGCCTGGAGTGTAAATAGCAATCAGCCCCAGCATTTT. Amino acid sequence: CAWSVNSNQPQHF. The gene calls are TRBV30 and TRBJ1-5; D uncertain. CDR1 and CDR2 from the germline V gene are GTSNPN and SVGIG (reference sequence). CDR3 length: 13 amino acids. V was cut by 0 bases and J by 0 bases, with 3 bases left in between. Drawing the rest from reference TRBV30 and TRBJ1-5, the complete variable domain is SQTIHQWPATLVQPVGSPLSLECTVEGTSNPNLYWYRQAAGRGLQLLFYSVGIGQISSEVPQNLSASRPQDRQFILSSKKLLLSDSGFYLCAWSVNSNQPQHFGDGTRLSIL.

This clone was recorded a few times. The V gene is TRBV2, the J gene TRBJ1-5, with no clear D. Germline V gives CDR1 SNHLY, CDR2 FYNNEI. The CDR3 length is 15 residues. Deletions cut 4 bases from V and 0 bases from J, with 10 bases between. For the CDR3, the DNA is TGTGCCAGCAGTGGAAATTTGATTAGCAATCAGCCCCAGCATTTT. Protein sequence: CASSGNLISNQPQHF.